A single sample gave rise to the 28 T cell receptor beta chains below, sequenced in a study of T cells and copy number aberrations in small-cell lung cancer (dated by TCRdb to 2020 to 2023). Library construction relied on the immunoSEQ multiplex PCR assay. The clones in this table, taken by TCRdb from immuneACCESS, are in-frame only. Not every clone is retained; where verified, under half of the shortfall comes from an unresolved V gene, and the cause of the rest is unknown. The sample data list some 470 clones, and 70% to 85% of these were observed just once. The top ten clonotypes cover 10% of the sample. The sequencing input was tumor tissue. The receptors derive from a woman aged 60-75 years with small cell lung cancer.

V is TRBV15 and J is TRBJ2-4; no definite D call. The germline V gene has CDR1 LNHNV and CDR2 YYDKDF (reference sequence). V lost 0 bases, J lost 7 bases, and 19 bases lay in between. This CDR3 spans 17 amino acids. CDR3 sequence: CATSRDYPVTSSNIQYF. In DNA, the CDR3 is TGTGCCACCAGCAGAGATTATCCGGTGACATCAAGTAACATTCAGTACTTC.

CDR3 protein: CASSLNVQSNEKLFF. DNA for the CDR3: TGCGCCAGCAGCTTAAATGTACAATCTAATGAAAAACTGTTTTTT. V and J are TRBV5-1 and TRBJ1-4; no clear D. V dropped 2 bases and J dropped 3 bases, with 11 bases sitting between them. CDR1 is SGHRS, CDR2 YFSETQ, per germline. The CDR3 has 15 amino acids.

CDR3 DNA sequence: TGTGCCAGCAGCTGGACCGCCGACAGGGGCTACGAGCAGTACTTC. Protein sequence: CASSWTADRGYEQYF. The rearrangement links TRBV7-8 to TRBJ2-7, with 8 bases aligning to TRBD1. The CDR3 sequence is 15 residues long. The J segment lost 3 bases and the V segment lost 4 bases, leaving 8 bases of the junction unmatched. Germline lookup yields CDR1 SGHVS and CDR2 FQNEAQ.

This sequence joins TRBV6-1 and TRBJ1-1; D may be TRBD1 (5 bases). Per germline, CDR1 MNHNS and CDR2 SASEGT. This CDR3 comprises 13 residues. Trimming took off 6 bases at V and 3 bases at J, with 11 bases between the two ends. CDR3 sequence (DNA): TGTGCCAGCAGGACCGGGGCCGACACTGAAGCTTTCTTT. Protein product: CASRTGADTEAFF.

The V call is TRBV27, the J call TRBJ1-5; 10 nucleotides align to TRBD1. The CDR3 is 17 amino acids. The germline V gene has CDR1 MNHEY and CDR2 SMNVEV (reference sequence). Trimming at V came to 1 base and at J to 4 bases, leaving 7 bases not matched to a gene. The CDR3 nucleotides read TGTGCCAGCAGTTTATTTGGCGGACAGGGGGGGAATCAGCCCCAGCATTTT. This sequence encodes CASSLFGGQGGNQPQHF.

CDR3 protein: CSAARSVQETQYF. The CDR3 nucleotides read TGCAGCGCCGCCCGTTCTGTTCAAGAGACCCAGTACTTC. The chain links TRBV29-1 to TRBJ2-5; unclear D gene. The CDR3 extends over 13 amino acids. Between the trimmed V and J ends, which lost 7 bases and 2 bases, there was a span of 14 bases. Germline CDR1 reads SQVTM; CDR2 reads ANQGSEA.

The chain carries TRBV19 and TRBJ1-5; 8 bases are shared with TRBD1. From germline, CDR1 is LNHDA and CDR2 SQIVND (reference sequence). V lost 3 bases to trimming and J lost 0 bases; unmatched junction nucleotides: 1. The CDR3 loop spans 15 amino acids. CDR3 loop: CASSITGGSNQPQHF. The CDR3 DNA reads TGTGCCAGTAGTATTACAGGGGGTAGCAATCAGCCCCAGCATTTT.

The CDR3 DNA follows: TGTGCCACCCTCGAGACACCCGACTCTGGAAACACCATATATTTT. Translated, it gives CATLETPDSGNTIYF. The chain has TRBV6-1 and TRBJ1-3; the D is unclear. CDR1 is MNHNS, CDR2 SASEGT, per germline. The CDR3 is 15 amino acids. The ends were cut back, 10 bases at V and 0 bases at J, with 16 bases in the middle.

This chain joins TRBV18 and TRBJ2-5; D not resolved. Germline values: CDR1 KGHSH, CDR2 LQKENI. The germline V and J ends were trimmed by 2 bases and 5 bases, with 12 bases remaining between them. CDR3 length: 14 residues. CDR3 region: CASSPTDSWETQYF. CDR3 coding DNA: TGTGCCAGCTCACCAACCGACTCGTGGGAGACCCAGTACTTC.

This clone has more than one count but fewer than ten. The genes are TRBV5-1 and TRBJ2-3; D unclear. V was pared by 2 bases and J by 7 bases, with 14 bases between. This CDR3 is 14 amino acids long. Germline loops: CDR1 SGHRS, CDR2 YFSETQ. CDR3 region: CASSLGSQSYTQYF. The CDR3 DNA follows: TGCGCCAGCAGCTTAGGTTCTCAATCGTATACGCAGTATTTT.

By share, this clone counts as hyperexpanded (1% or more). V usage is TRBV10-1 and J usage is TRBJ2-7, with D tentatively TRBD1 or TRBD2 (5 bases each). The V end lost 10 bases, the J end lost 3 bases, and 13 bases lay between the germline ends. Germline CDR1 and CDR2: WNHNN and SYGVQD (reference sequence). The CDR3 totals 12 residues. CDR3 in DNA: TGCGCCACCCCCGGGACCAGCTACGAGCAGTACTTC. Amino acid sequence: CATPGTSYEQYF.

V gene TRBV28 combines with J gene TRBJ2-4; D assignment may be TRBD1 or TRBD2 (5 bases each). V was clipped by 2 bases and J by 0 bases, with 11 bases between them. Per germline, CDR1 MDHEN and CDR2 SYDVKM. The CDR3 loop spans 16 amino acids. The CDR3 region has the DNA TGTGCCAGCAGTTTACGGGGCAGCCTAGCCAAAAACATTCAGTACTTC. Translated: CASSLRGSLAKNIQYF.

V and J are TRBV11-2 and TRBJ2-7; D may be TRBD1 or TRBD2 (5 bases each). The CDR3 is 15 residues long. Germline V gene sequence: CDR1 SGHAT, CDR2 FQNNGV. V was clipped by 3 bases and J by 6 bases, with 18 bases between them. The DNA of the CDR3 is TGTGCCAGCAGCTTGGTGGGCGGCCTGGGGGTCGAGCAGTACTTC. It is translated as CASSLVGGLGVEQYF.

The chain has TRBV29-1 and TRBJ1-3; no clear D gene. The germline V and J ends were trimmed by 4 bases and 0 bases, with 7 bases remaining between them. This CDR3 has 13 amino acids. Germline V gene lookup returns CDR1 SQVTM and CDR2 ANQGSEA. The CDR3 DNA reads as TGCAGCGTTGTAAGGAACTCTGGAAACACCATATATTTT. It specifies CSVVRNSGNTIYF.

J is TRBJ1-1 and V is TRBV27; D remains unclear. With 4 bases removed from V and 6 bases from J, the gap between germline ends came to 15 bases. Germline loops: CDR1 MNHEY, CDR2 SMNVEV (reference sequence). The CDR3 sequence is 14 residues long. The CDR3 here is CASSSRSDGAEAFF. CDR3 in DNA: TGTGCCAGCAGTTCTCGGTCGGACGGCGCTGAAGCTTTCTTT.

V is TRBV6-6 and J is TRBJ1-1, with a tentative D call TRBD1 (6 bases). V dropped 7 bases and J dropped 2 bases, with 11 bases sitting between them. CDR1 and CDR2 from the germline V gene are MNHNY and SVGAGI (reference sequence). CDR3 size: 13 residues. The CDR3: CASIPGVNTEAFF. DNA for the CDR3: TGTGCCAGCATCCCAGGGGTTAACACTGAAGCTTTCTTT.

The gene calls are TRBV2 and TRBJ1-1; D gene uncertain. Trimming pared 0 bases from V and 3 bases from J, leaving 14 bases between. The CDR3 is 16 residues long. Germline V gene data show CDR1 as SNHLY and CDR2 as FYNNEI. CDR3: CASSEAGRTGDTEAFF. In nucleotides, the CDR3 is TGTGCCAGCAGTGAAGCCGGGCGGACTGGGGACACTGAAGCTTTCTTT.

CDR3 nucleotides: TGCGCCAGCAGCCCCCAGGGTGGTGAGCAGTTCTTC. Amino acids: CASSPQGGEQFF. The rearrangement joins TRBV5-1 to TRBJ2-1, with D maybe TRBD1 (5 bases). Germline CDR1 reads SGHRS; CDR2 reads YFSETQ. CDR3 length: 12 amino acids. Trimming pared 4 bases from V and 9 bases from J, leaving 11 bases between.

The chain is built from TRBV19 and TRBJ1-1, with TRBD1 matching over 9 bases. This CDR3 comprises 16 residues. CDR1 and CDR2 (germline): LNHDA, SQIVND (reference sequence). J gave up 0 bases and V 5 bases, and 7 bases lay outside the gene matches. CDR3 coding DNA: TGTGCCAGTAGTTGGGGACAGGGCAGCTTGAACACTGAAGCTTTCTTT. This codes for CASSWGQGSLNTEAFF.

V gene TRBV6-1 combines with J gene TRBJ1-1; D not certain. Germline CDR1 is MNHNS and CDR2 is SASEGT. V lost 4 bases and J 1 base, leaving 10 bases between the germline ends. This CDR3 has 14 amino acids. Here the CDR3 DNA reads TGTGCCAGCAGTGTTTATGCATCGAACACTGAAGCTTTCTTT. This encodes CASSVYASNTEAFF.

The J gene is TRBJ1-2, the V gene TRBV28; tentatively, D is TRBD1 (6 bases). V lost 2 bases and J 4 bases, leaving 11 bases between the germline ends. The CDR3 consists of 14 residues. In germline, CDR1 is MDHEN, CDR2 SYDVKM. Here the CDR3 reads CASSLRTQGYGYTF. As DNA, the CDR3 is TGTGCCAGCAGTTTACGGACACAGGGCTATGGCTACACCTTC.

The chain recombines TRBV7-9 with TRBJ1-2, with D uncertain. The CDR3 is 14 residues long. Trimming pared 1 base from V and 8 bases from J, leaving 14 bases between. Germline V gene lookup returns CDR1 SEHNR and CDR2 FQNEAQ (reference sequence). CDR3: CASSLGSGIVGYTF. The CDR3 DNA reads as TGTGCCAGCAGCTTAGGGTCCGGGATCGTGGGCTACACCTTC.

This chain joins TRBV5-1 and TRBJ1-1; D is undetermined. Germline V gene data show CDR1 as SGHRS and CDR2 as YFSETQ. Trimming shortened V by 0 bases and J by 1 base, and 7 bases separated the two germline ends. CDR3 size: 14 residues. The CDR3 loop is CASSLESGNTEAFF. For the CDR3, the DNA is TGCGCCAGCAGCTTGGAATCAGGGAACACTGAAGCTTTCTTT. Complete variable domain (other parts from reference TRBV5-1 and TRBJ1-1): KAGVTQTPRYLIKTRGQQVTLSCSPISGHRSVSWYQQTPGQGLQFLFEYFSETQRNKGNFPGRFSGRQFSNSRSEMNVSTLELGDSALYLCASSLESGNTEAFFGQGTRLTVV.

The sample holds a few counts of this clone. The J gene is TRBJ2-7, the V gene TRBV27, with D tentatively TRBD2 (7 bases). Germline V gives CDR1 MNHEY, CDR2 SMNVEV (reference sequence). The ends were cut back, 3 bases at V and 1 base at J, with 13 bases in the middle. This CDR3 is built from 15 residues. For the CDR3, the DNA is TGTGCCAGCAGTTTGGGAGGGGGGGGGTCCTACGAGCAGTACTTC. Its protein is CASSLGGGGSYEQYF.

This clone was counted a few times. V and J are TRBV15 and TRBJ2-1, with D maybe TRBD1 (6 bases). This CDR3 region has 16 residues. Deletions cut 0 bases from V and 4 bases from J, with 13 bases between. Germline V CDR1 and CDR2: LNHNV, YYDKDF (reference sequence). CDR3 bases: TGTGCCACCAGCAGAGATCTAGGGACACAATACAATGAGCAGTTCTTC. It specifies CATSRDLGTQYNEQFF. Supplemented by reference TRBV15 and TRBJ2-1, the full variable domain reads DAMVIQNPRYQVTQFGKPVTLSCSQTLNHNVMYWYQQKSSQAPKLLFHYYDKDFNNEADTPDNFQSRRPNTSFCFLDIRSPGLGDTAMYLCATSRDLGTQYNEQFFGPGTRLTVL.

The chain couples TRBV5-1 to TRBJ2-7; no reliable D call. V lost 4 bases and J 3 bases, leaving 14 bases between the germline ends. Per the germline V gene, CDR1 is SGHRS and CDR2 is YFSETQ. The CDR3 has 14 amino acids. CDR3 DNA sequence: TGCGCCAGCAGCGTAGACTTCTCAGTCTACGAGCAGTACTTC. Encoded protein: CASSVDFSVYEQYF.

The sample holds one count of this clone. The chain combines TRBV4-2 with TRBJ1-1; no clear D. Germline CDR1 reads LGHNA; CDR2 reads YNFKEQ. V was shortened by 1 base and J by 4 bases, with 10 bases between the two germline ends. This CDR3 has 14 amino acids. The DNA for the CDR3 is TGTGCCAGCAGCCAAGCCCTAACTGGCACTGAAGCTTTCTTT. This gives the protein CASSQALTGTEAFF.

The rearrangement joins TRBV29-1 to TRBJ1-2; 8 nucleotides line up with TRBD1. The CDR3 extends over 15 amino acids. Losses at the gene ends were 3 bases for V and 5 bases for J; bases not matched to a gene: 11. Looked up from germline, CDR1 is SQVTM and CDR2 is ANQGSEA. The CDR3 here is CSVEGVRGQEYGYTF. The CDR3 DNA follows: TGCAGCGTTGAGGGGGTCAGGGGGCAGGAATATGGCTACACCTTC.